This TCR beta chain was recovered during a study of siplizumab effects on memory and regulatory T cells (dated by TCRdb to between 2018 and 2021). Notes on the research overall: The study looked at the effect of siplizumab, an anti-CD2 antibody, on alloreactive T-cell subsets in allogeneic mixed lymphocyte reactions made from human PBMCs.

Concerning this clone: Which antigen it targets is not known. Base quality data are lacking; no much larger clone is found one base away.

Sorted unstimulated T cells and proliferating T cells recovered from mixed lymphocyte reactions underwent TCRbeta CDR3 sequencing. Fresh whole blood from ten HLA-typed healthy donors was used as the source from which PBMCs were isolated. To map where alloreactive clones came from, CD4+ non-regulatory T cells in the unstimulated state were FACS-sorted. According to the germline V gene, CDR1 reads KGHSH and CDR2 reads LQKENI. The CDR3 runs 16 amino acids, cysteine and phenylalanine included. The retained sequence is limited to the CDR3, 48 bases, with the frame set at the first base. From V the trimming removes 2 bases and from J it removes 8 bases, while the gene matches leave 9 bases of the junction unaccounted for. Results the study describes overall, beyond this receptor: The cumulative frequency of alloreactive sequences traceable to unstimulated CD4+ memory T cells was significantly reduced by siplizumab. Because sequences below about 10^-5 frequency were poorly captured, only a minor fraction of alloreactive clones could be mapped to unstimulated subsets. For roughly 75-97% of proliferating CD4+ or CD8+ clones, no naive or memory phenotype could be assigned. Greater diversity appeared to be present in unstimulated naive T cells than in memory T cells, and a substantial contribution to the alloresponse seemed to be made by naive cells. The suppressive function of proliferating Tregs from siplizumab cultures was not functionally confirmed. Among mappable alloreactive CD4+ clones, an average Treg-derived fraction of around 71% was observed with siplizumab, compared with less than 35% in control reactions.

Libraries were prepared through the immunoSEQ multiplex PCR assay. About 10^5 TCR templates per sample were assayed on the deep sequencing platform. Genomic DNA extracted from sorted T cells was used for TCRbeta CDR3 sequencing. As for how the authors treated the data: The R programming language was used for clonal analysis of the TCRbeta CDR3 data. Unstimulated samples were compared with post-reaction CFSE-low samples to define alloreactive CD4+ and CD8+ clones. Regulatory or non-regulatory origin of alloreactive CD4+ clones was assigned by matching sequences to the sorted unstimulated Treg and non-Treg repertoires. This is the immuneACCESS table as TCRdb keeps it, with only in-frame sequences that have V and J called. A part of the clones is gone; compared with another copy, unresolved V genes explain less than half, and the rest is unexplained. D and trimming were read from the DNA, whereas the V and J calls and clone size are those reported in that table. Across this sample there are under 150,000 clones, with roughly 94% seen only once. The top ten constitute roughly 1.5% of the sample.

Recombination connected TRBV18 to TRBJ2-1; 10 bases in between match TRBD2. This TCR was sampled from a human donor in good health. The specimen sequenced was non-Treg CD4+ T cells sorted from blood. The cell subset or site label for this specimen denotes: FACS-sorted unstimulated CD4+ non-regulatory T cells. The base sequence is TGTGCCAGCTCACCATTAAATCCAGCGGGAGGGGATGAGCAGTTCTTC. It translates to CASSPLNPAGGDEQFF.